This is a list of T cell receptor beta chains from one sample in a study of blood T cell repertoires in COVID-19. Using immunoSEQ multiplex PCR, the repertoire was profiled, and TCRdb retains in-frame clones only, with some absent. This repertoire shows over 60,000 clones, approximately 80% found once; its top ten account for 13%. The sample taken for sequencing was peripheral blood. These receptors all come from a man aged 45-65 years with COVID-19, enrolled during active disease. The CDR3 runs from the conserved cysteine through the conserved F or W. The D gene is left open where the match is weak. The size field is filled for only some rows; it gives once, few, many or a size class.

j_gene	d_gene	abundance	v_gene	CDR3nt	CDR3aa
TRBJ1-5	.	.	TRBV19	TGTGCCAGTAGTATAGGTCCCATCCGGGACTCTAATCCCAATCAGCCCCAGCATTTT	CASSIGPIRDSNPNQPQHF
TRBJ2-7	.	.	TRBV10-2	TGCGCCAGCAGATGGGGGCGGACCTACGAGCAGTACTTC	CASRWGRTYEQYF
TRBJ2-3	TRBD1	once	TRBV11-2	TGTGCCAGCAGCTTAGGGTCATTCAGGGGGCGCGGTACAGATACGCAGTATTTT	CASSLGSFRGRGTDTQYF
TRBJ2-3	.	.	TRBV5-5	TGTGCCAGCAGCTATGACGGACTACTAGAAGATACGCAGTATTTT	CASSYDGLLEDTQYF
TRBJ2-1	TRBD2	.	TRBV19	TGTGCCAGTAGTGCCCGGGGGGATGAGCAGTTCTTC	CASSARGDEQFF
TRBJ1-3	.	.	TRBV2	TGTGCCAGCAGTGAAGGGCTTATATCCTCTGGAAACACCATATATTTT	CASSEGLISSGNTIYF
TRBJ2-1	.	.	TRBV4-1	TGCGCCAGCAGCCACCTTCGGACAGTGTACAATGAGCAGTTCTTC	CASSHLRTVYNEQFF
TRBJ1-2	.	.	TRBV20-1	TGCAGTGCTATTGGGGCCTATGGCTACACCTTC	CSAIGAYGYTF
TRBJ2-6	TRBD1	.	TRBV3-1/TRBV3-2	TGTGCCAGCAGCCAAGTTGCGGGACAGGGTATGGGTGGGGCCAACGTCCTGACTTTC	CASSQVAGQGMGGANVLTF
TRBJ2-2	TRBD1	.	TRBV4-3	TGCGCCAGCAGCCAAATTCGGACAGGGGCGAACACCGGGGAGCTGTTTTTT	CASSQIRTGANTGELFF
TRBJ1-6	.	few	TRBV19	TGTGCCAGTACCTCCAGCGCAAGCTCCTATAATTCACCCCTCCACTTT	CASTSSASSYNSPLHF
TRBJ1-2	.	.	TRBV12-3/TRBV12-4	TGTGCCAGCAGTTTAAGTAACATTTATGGCTACACCTTC	CASSLSNIYGYTF
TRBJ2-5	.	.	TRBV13	TGTGCCAGCCGAGCCGGGGGAGAGACCCAGTACTTC	CASRAGGETQYF
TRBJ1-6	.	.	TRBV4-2	TGTGCCAGCAGCCCTGAGATGGGCAACTCCTATAATTCACCCCTCCACTTT	CASSPEMGNSYNSPLHF
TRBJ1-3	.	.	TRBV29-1	TGCAGCGTAGAGGTCTCTGGAAACACCATATATTTT	CSVEVSGNTIYF
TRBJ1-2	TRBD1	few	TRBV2	TGTGCCAGCAGTACTACAGGGGTCTATGGCTACACCTTC	CASSTTGVYGYTF
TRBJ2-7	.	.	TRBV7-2	TGTGCCAGCAGTAGAGGACAGTTAATCTACGAGCAGTACTTC	CASSRGQLIYEQYF
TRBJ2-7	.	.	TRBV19	TGTGCCAGTAGTAATACAGGGAAGAACTACGAGCAGTACTTC	CASSNTGKNYEQYF
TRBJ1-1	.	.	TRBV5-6	TGTGCCAGCATCGGGCAGGGGTGGGGCACTGAAGCTTTCTTT	CASIGQGWGTEAFF